One sample yielded the 26 T cell receptor beta chains listed below, sequenced in a study of T cell repertoires in cytomegalovirus infection. TCRdb reprocessed the reads with MiXCR, giving one entry per CDR3 protein. The sample has under 200,000 distinct CDR3 sequences; nearly 9.5% are singletons. The sequenced sample consisted of PBMCs. The receptors originated from a human donor in good health (CMV status not recorded). Some clones in this sample may be carry-over from other donors' samples.

This clonotype was detected ten times or more. The gene calls are TRBV6-2 or TRBV6-3 and TRBJ2-1; 8 bases line up with TRBD1. CDR3 length: 13 residues. Trimming cost V 8 bases and J 4 bases; bases outside gene matches: 4. Per the germline V gene, CDR1 is MNHEY and CDR2 is SVGEGT. This CDR3 reads CASRGQDYNEQFF. The CDR3 DNA is TGTGCCAGCCGGGGACAGGATTACAATGAGCAGTTCTTC.

V is TRBV11-2 and J is TRBJ2-7, with D perhaps given as TRBD1 or TRBD2 (5 bases each). Trimming shortened V by 3 bases and J by 7 bases, and 16 bases separated the two germline ends. Per germline, CDR1 SGHAT and CDR2 FQNNGV. The CDR3 has 14 amino acids. This CDR3 is CASSFGDGITEQYF. The CDR3, as DNA: TGTGCCAGCAGCTTCGGGGACGGAATTACAGAGCAGTACTTC.

This clonotype has a count of ten or more. This chain uses TRBV7-2 with TRBJ2-2; the D is unclear. The germline CDR1 and CDR2 sequences are SGHTA and FQGNSA. With 5 bases removed from V and 7 bases from J, the gap between germline ends came to 5 bases. The CDR3 spans 11 residues. CDR3 nucleotides: TGTGCCAGCAGCATCAACGGGGAGCTGTTTTTT. Translation gives CASSINGELFF.

This clonotype is deemed medium-sized (0.01 to 0.1%). This chain connects TRBV7-2 to TRBJ2-1; TRBD1 aligns across 7 bases. Germline CDR1 is SGHTA and CDR2 is FQGNSA. This CDR3 region has 15 residues. The junction had 9 bases not matched to a gene; V was cut back by 3 bases and J by 7 bases. CDR3: CASSFRQGGLNEQFF. In nucleotides, the CDR3 is TGTGCCAGCAGCTTTAGACAGGGCGGATTGAATGAGCAGTTCTTC.

The sample holds many counts of this clonotype. This rearrangement joins TRBV28 to TRBJ2-7; 7 bases map to TRBD1. The CDR3 sequence is 12 residues long. The junction had 12 bases not matched to a gene; V was cut back by 6 bases and J by 13 bases. Germline V gene data show CDR1 as MDHEN and CDR2 as SYDVKM. The CDR3 region has the DNA TGTGCCAGCAGAGCCGGGACAGAAGTTACATACTTC. Translation: CASRAGTEVTYF.

This clonotype was seen repeatedly, ten times or more. The chain couples TRBV7-2 to TRBJ2-7; D might be TRBD2 (5 bases). The germline V gene encodes CDR1 SGHTA and CDR2 FQGNSA. The CDR3 runs to 12 residues. Trimming pared 2 bases from V and 5 bases from J, leaving 7 bases between. CDR3 in DNA: TGTGCCAGCAGCTTACACGGGGACGAGCAGTACTTC. The encoded protein is CASSLHGDEQYF.

The chain links TRBV19 to TRBJ1-2; the D gene is possibly TRBD1 (5 bases). V dropped 4 bases and J dropped 7 bases, with 19 bases sitting between them. Per germline, CDR1 LNHDA and CDR2 SQIVND (reference sequence). This CDR3 has 15 residues. CDR3 sequence (DNA): TGTGCCAGTAGTACCTCCCCTCATCCGAGGGGTGGCTACACCTTC. Amino acids: CASSTSPHPRGGYTF.

This clonotype was picked up many times. V gene TRBV7-2 combines with J gene TRBJ1-1; no clear D gene. The CDR3 has 13 amino acids. V lost 5 bases, J lost 4 bases, and 11 bases lay in between. CDR1 and CDR2 from the germline V gene are SGHTA and FQGNSA. This CDR3 reads CASSRRFPTEAFF. DNA for the CDR3: TGTGCCAGCAGCCGCAGATTTCCCACTGAAGCTTTCTTT. Using reference TRBV7-2 and TRBJ1-1 for the parts outside the CDR3, the full variable domain is GAGVSQSPSNKVTEKGKDVELRCDPISGHTALYWYRQSLGQGLEFLIYFQGNSAPDKSGLPSDRFSAERTGGSVSTLTIQRTQQEDSAVYLCASSRRFPTEAFFGQGTRLTVV.

This clonotype was counted many times. The chain has TRBV7-9 and TRBJ2-5; no reliable D call. V shed 5 bases and J shed 5 bases, with 15 bases lying between them. Germline V gives CDR1 SEHNR, CDR2 FQNEAQ (reference sequence). This CDR3 contains 14 residues. CDR3 loop: CASSPGRIRETQYF. The CDR3 DNA reads as TGTGCCAGCAGCCCAGGACGAATAAGGGAGACCCAGTACTTC.

The rearrangement links TRBV25-1 to TRBJ2-3; the D is unclear. Trimming removed 2 bases at V and 12 bases at J, with 6 bases between. This CDR3 has 10 amino acids. CDR1 is MGHDK and CDR2 is SYGVNS in the germline V gene. CDR3 DNA sequence: TGTGCCAGCAGTGAAGAACAACAGTATTTT. As protein: CASSEEQQYF.

A few counts support this clonotype. Here the CDR3 reads CASKRDRDNSPLHF. The CDR3 DNA reads as TGTGCCAGCAAACGGGACAGGGACAATTCACCCCTCCACTTT. J is TRBJ1-6 and V is TRBV2; 9 bases map to TRBD1. The CDR3 is 14 residues long. The V gene's germline CDR1 is SNHLY and CDR2 FYNNEI. V lost 7 bases, J lost 7 bases, and 5 bases stayed unmatched. The variable domain in full, completed from reference TRBV2 and TRBJ1-6, reads EPEVTQTPSHQVTQMGQEVILRCVPISNHLYFYWYRQILGQKVEFLVSFYNNEISEKSEIFDDQFSVERPDGSNFTLKIRSTKLEDSAMYFCASKRDRDNSPLHFGNGTRLTVT.

The chain couples TRBV2 to TRBJ1-4; D remains ambiguous. CDR3 length: 12 residues. Per the germline V gene, CDR1 is SNHLY and CDR2 is FYNNEI. V shed 8 bases and J shed 5 bases, with 9 bases lying between them. The CDR3 DNA reads as TGTGCCAGCCGGAGAGCCAATGAAAAACTGTTTTTT. It is translated as CASRRANEKLFF. The full variable domain, completed using reference TRBV2 and TRBJ1-4, is EPEVTQTPSHQVTQMGQEVILRCVPISNHLYFYWYRQILGQKVEFLVSFYNNEISEKSEIFDDQFSVERPDGSNFTLKIRSTKLEDSAMYFCASRRANEKLFFGSGTQLSVL.

This clonotype has ten or more counts. This sequence joins TRBV7-2 and TRBJ2-1; 10 nucleotides agree with TRBD2. This CDR3 contains 15 residues. In germline, CDR1 is SGHTA, CDR2 FQGNSA. J was trimmed by 5 bases and V by 3 bases; bases with no gene match: 4. Written as DNA, the CDR3 is TGTGCCAGCAGCTTGTCAGCGGGGGGGCACAATGAGCAGTTCTTC. This translates into CASSLSAGGHNEQFF.

J is TRBJ2-1 and V is TRBV28; a possible D gene is TRBD2 (5 bases). There are 13 residues in the CDR3. V lost 2 bases and J lost 9, with 11 bases in between. Germline V gene lookup returns CDR1 MDHEN and CDR2 SYDVKM. The CDR3 region is CASSLTSFVEQFF. The CDR3 region has the DNA TGTGCCAGCAGTTTAACTAGTTTCGTTGAGCAGTTCTTC.

In its sample, this clonotype was seen many times. The rearrangement uses TRBV5-6 and TRBJ2-7, with unresolved D. The V and J ends lost 0 bases and 6 bases respectively, with 10 bases between them. The CDR3 spans 13 residues. CDR1 SGHDT and CDR2 YYEEEE come from the germline V gene. Here the CDR3 DNA reads TGTGCCAGCAGCTTGGATGTTCCTGGCGAGCAGTACTTC. Protein product: CASSLDVPGEQYF.

This clonotype occurred a few times. The chain has TRBV4-3 and TRBJ1-5, with a weak D call TRBD1 (5 bases). The V gene's germline CDR1 is LGHNA and CDR2 YSLEER. This CDR3 has 15 residues. With 0 bases removed from V and 7 bases from J, the gap between germline ends came to 13 bases. CDR3 protein: CASSQDWGVGQPQHF. The CDR3 DNA reads as TGCGCCAGCAGCCAAGATTGGGGGGTCGGCCAGCCCCAGCATTTT.

The chain joins TRBV11-2 to TRBJ1-6, with D possibly being TRBD1 (6 bases). The CDR3 consists of 13 residues. Germline values: CDR1 SGHAT, CDR2 FQNNGV. The V and J ends lost 5 bases and 6 bases respectively, with 8 bases between them. The CDR3 bases are TGTGCCAGCAGCCCGGACAGTAATTCACCCCTCCACTTT. It is translated as CASSPDSNSPLHF.

This clonotype was found many times. The DNA for the CDR3 is TGTGCCAGCAGCTTAGACGGGACTAGCGGGCCGAGCGGGGAGACCCAGTACTTC. This codes for CASSLDGTSGPSGETQYF. The rearrangement uses TRBV7-2 and TRBJ2-5, with TRBD2 identical over 12 bases. This CDR3 is built from 18 residues. Unmatched junction bases numbered 11, after V lost 1 base and J lost 5 bases. The germline V gene encodes CDR1 SGHTA and CDR2 FQGNSA.

This clonotype was detected ten times or more. V and J are TRBV7-2 and TRBJ2-2, with 8 bases fitting TRBD1. Germline V gene sequence: CDR1 SGHTA, CDR2 FQGNSA. Trimming removed 3 bases from V and 2 bases from J; junction bases left unmatched: 5. The CDR3 contains 16 residues. The CDR3 sequence: CASSFGQGLNTGELFF. The CDR3 DNA reads as TGTGCCAGCAGCTTTGGACAGGGATTAAACACCGGGGAGCTGTTTTTT. Looking up the rest from reference TRBV7-2 and TRBJ2-2 gives the full variable domain: GAGVSQSPSNKVTEKGKDVELRCDPISGHTALYWYRQSLGQGLEFLIYFQGNSAPDKSGLPSDRFSAERTGGSVSTLTIQRTQQEDSAVYLCASSFGQGLNTGELFFGEGSRLTVL.

This clonotype was seen ten or more times. The chain is built from TRBV29-1 and TRBJ1-3, with 10 bases identical to TRBD1. The CDR3 extends over 17 amino acids. Germline V gene sequence: CDR1 SQVTM, CDR2 ANQGSEA. V dropped 6 bases and J dropped 0; count of bases not matched to a gene: 11. For the CDR3, the DNA is TGCAGCGTCTCCGGGACAGGGGTTCCCAACTCTGGAAACACCATATATTTT. Its translation: CSVSGTGVPNSGNTIYF.

This clonotype was counted many times. This chain links TRBV12-3 or TRBV12-4 with TRBJ1-1; unclear D gene. The CDR3 extends over 13 amino acids. Deletions cut 3 bases from V and 5 bases from J, with 10 bases between. This CDR3 reads CASSFTGKTEAFF. CDR3 bases: TGTGCCAGCAGTTTCACGGGGAAGACTGAAGCTTTCTTT.

The CDR3 region is CASSYQYQETQYF. The CDR3 DNA reads TGTGCCAGCAGTTATCAGTACCAAGAGACCCAGTACTTC. The V gene is TRBV28, the J gene TRBJ2-5; D ambiguous. The V end was cut by 4 bases, the J end by 0 bases, with 6 bases between. There are 13 residues in the CDR3. The germline gives CDR1 MDHEN, CDR2 SYDVKM.

There are many counts of this clonotype. The rearrangement uses TRBV7-9 and TRBJ2-2; D remains unclear. Trimming cost V 2 bases and J 0 bases, with 7 bases left between them. The CDR3 loop spans 15 amino acids. CDR1 is SEHNR, CDR2 FQNEAQ, per germline (reference sequence). DNA of the CDR3: TGTGCCAGCAGCTTATTAAACTCGAACACCGGGGAGCTGTTTTTT. This gives the protein CASSLLNSNTGELFF.

This chain's CDR3 is CATSRAGTGNQPQHF. CDR3 sequence (DNA): TGTGCCACCAGCAGGGCCGGGACAGGGAATCAGCCCCAGCATTTT. This chain links TRBV15 with TRBJ1-5; 9 nucleotides agree with TRBD1. The CDR3 consists of 15 residues. After removal of 3 bases from V and 4 bases from J, the junction contained 4 bases not matched to a gene. Germline-derived CDR1 and CDR2 are LNHNV and YYDKDF (reference sequence).

Ten or more counts support this clonotype. V usage is TRBV9 and J usage is TRBJ2-1, with 11 bases identical to TRBD2. The germline V gene encodes CDR1 SGDLS and CDR2 YYNGEE. After removal of 3 bases from V and 8 bases from J, the junction contained 7 bases not matched to a gene. The CDR3 length is 15 residues. The CDR3 region has the DNA TGTGCCAGCAGCGCAACTAGCGGGAGTTCGTATGAGCAGTTCTTC. Residues: CASSATSGSSYEQFF. The complete variable domain, with remaining parts taken from reference TRBV9 and TRBJ2-1, reads DSGVTQTPKHLITATGQRVTLRCSPRSGDLSVYWYQQSLDQGLQFLIQYYNGEERAKGNILERFSAQQFPDLHSELNLSSLELGDSALYFCASSATSGSSYEQFFGPGTRLTVL.

This clonotype turned up a few times. The rearrangement uses TRBV29-1 and TRBJ2-7, with 11 bases identical to TRBD1. Germline V lookup: CDR1 SQVTM, CDR2 ANQGSEA. Trimming took 4 bases from V and 4 from J; bases not matched to a gene: 9. CDR3 length equals 15 residues. CDR3 region: CSVAGGTGGRYEQYF. As DNA, the CDR3 is TGCAGCGTTGCCGGCGGGACAGGGGGGCGGTACGAGCAGTACTTC.